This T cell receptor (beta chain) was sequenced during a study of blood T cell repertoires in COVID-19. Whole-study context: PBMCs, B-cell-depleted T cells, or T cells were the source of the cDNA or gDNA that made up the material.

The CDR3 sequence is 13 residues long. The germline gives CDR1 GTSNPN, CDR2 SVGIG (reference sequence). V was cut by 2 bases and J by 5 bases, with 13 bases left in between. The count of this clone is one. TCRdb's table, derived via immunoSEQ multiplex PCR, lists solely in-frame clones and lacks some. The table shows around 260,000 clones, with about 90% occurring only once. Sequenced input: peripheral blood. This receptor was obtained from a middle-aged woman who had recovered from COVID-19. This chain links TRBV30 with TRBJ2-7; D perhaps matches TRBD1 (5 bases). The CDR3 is CAWSRGFGDEQYF. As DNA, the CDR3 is TGTGCCTGGAGTAGGGGATTTGGGGACGAGCAGTACTTC. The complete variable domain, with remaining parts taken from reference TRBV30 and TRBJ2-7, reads SQTIHQWPATLVQPVGSPLSLECTVEGTSNPNLYWYRQAAGRGLQLLFYSVGIGQISSEVPQNLSASRPQDRQFILSSKKLLLSDSGFYLCAWSRGFGDEQYFGPGTRLTVT.